The 18 T cell receptor beta chains in this list originate from one sample, sequenced in a study of shared clonotypes between healthy human individuals. Produced via immunoSEQ multiplex PCR; TCRdb's table is partial and in-frame only. The table lists around 1.5 million clones, 95% to 99% of them singletons. Sequenced sample: naive CD4+ T cells sorted from blood. Subset: CD45RA+ positively selected. Every receptor here comes from a man aged 30 to 45 in good health.

This rearrangement joins TRBV27 to TRBJ1-3; D not certain. Looked up from germline, CDR1 is MNHEY and CDR2 is SMNVEV (reference sequence). This CDR3 is 15 amino acids long. Trimming removed 5 bases from V and 4 bases from J, with 15 bases in between. CDR3 DNA sequence: TGTGCCAGCAGTGCAGTAGCGGGGTACGGAAACACCATATATTTT. Its translation: CASSAVAGYGNTIYF.

This chain connects TRBV15 to TRBJ2-5; TRBD1 matches 7 bases. CDR1 is LNHNV, CDR2 YYDKDF, per germline (reference sequence). The CDR3 runs to 17 residues. V shed 3 bases and J 4 bases; nucleotides not matched to a gene: 14. Written as DNA, the CDR3 is TGTGCCACCAGCAGGGCTTTAGGGGGCGATGTGGCAGAGACCCAGTACTTC. It encodes CATSRALGGDVAETQYF.

This chain links TRBV6-5 with TRBJ2-7; no firm D call. Germline V CDR1 and CDR2: MNHEY, SVGAGI. With 5 bases removed from V and 0 bases from J, the gap between germline ends came to 11 bases. This CDR3 is 14 amino acids long. The DNA of the CDR3 is TGTGCCAGCAGTGTCTTCGTCAACTCCTACGAGCAGTACTTC. Its translation: CASSVFVNSYEQYF.

V is TRBV7-8 and J is TRBJ1-5; the D gene is possibly TRBD1 (5 bases). This CDR3 has 15 amino acids. Between the trimmed V and J ends, which lost 1 base and 7 bases, there was a span of 14 bases. Germline-derived CDR1 and CDR2 are SGHVS and FQNEAQ. DNA of the CDR3: TGTGCCAGCAGCTTAGGGGACCAGCTCGGGCAGCCCCAGCATTTT. Protein sequence: CASSLGDQLGQPQHF.

The gene calls are TRBV6-5 and TRBJ2-3, with unresolved D. The CDR3 loop spans 13 amino acids. Germline V gene sequence: CDR1 MNHEY, CDR2 SVGAGI. The V gene lost 6 bases and the J gene lost 5 bases, with 12 bases spanning the gap. The CDR3 sequence is CASRSDSGDTQYF. CDR3 coding DNA: TGTGCCAGCAGGTCGGATTCGGGAGATACGCAGTATTTT.

The V gene is TRBV15, the J gene TRBJ2-1, with a possible D match to TRBD1 (5 bases). Germline assignment: CDR1 LNHNV and CDR2 YYDKDF (reference sequence). CDR3 size: 15 residues. The germline V and J ends were trimmed by 9 bases and 0 bases, with 15 bases remaining between them. The CDR3: CATSAGRSSYNEQFF. As DNA, the CDR3 is TGTGCCACGAGCGCAGGGCGGAGCTCCTACAATGAGCAGTTCTTC. Full variable domain (missing parts from reference TRBV15 and TRBJ2-1): DAMVIQNPRYQVTQFGKPVTLSCSQTLNHNVMYWYQQKSSQAPKLLFHYYDKDFNNEADTPDNFQSRRPNTSFCFLDIRSPGLGDTAMYLCATSAGRSSYNEQFFGPGTRLTVL.

The chain recombines TRBV19 with TRBJ2-7; 11 positions match TRBD2. The CDR3 runs to 14 residues. The V segment lost 6 bases and the J segment 2 bases; nucleotides outside the gene matches: 3. CDR1 and CDR2 from the germline V gene are LNHDA and SQIVND (reference sequence). This CDR3 is CASSRGLAAYEQYF. As DNA, the CDR3 is TGTGCCAGTAGCAGGGGACTAGCGGCCTACGAGCAGTACTTC.

The chain recombines TRBV9 with TRBJ2-7; D not resolved. V was clipped by 3 bases and J by 3 bases, with 19 bases between them. The CDR3 extends over 16 amino acids. Germline assignment: CDR1 SGDLS and CDR2 YYNGEE. The CDR3 reads CASSADGRTDLYEQYF. CDR3 DNA sequence: TGTGCCAGCAGCGCAGATGGACGGACGGACCTCTACGAGCAGTACTTC. Looking up the rest from reference TRBV9 and TRBJ2-7 gives the full variable domain: DSGVTQTPKHLITATGQRVTLRCSPRSGDLSVYWYQQSLDQGLQFLIQYYNGEERAKGNILERFSAQQFPDLHSELNLSSLELGDSALYFCASSADGRTDLYEQYFGPGTRLTVT.

The V gene is TRBV2, the J gene TRBJ2-3; D not resolved. The length of the CDR3 is 12 residues. Germline CDR1 reads SNHLY; CDR2 reads FYNNEI. The V and J ends lost 4 bases and 4 bases respectively, with 6 bases between them. The CDR3 loop reads CASSVSSDTQYF. DNA of the CDR3: TGTGCCAGCAGTGTTTCCTCAGATACGCAGTATTTT.

The chain is built from TRBV9 and TRBJ2-1; D assignment may be TRBD1 or TRBD2 (5 bases each). The CDR3 contains 17 residues. Trimming took off 3 bases at V and 5 bases at J, with 21 bases between the two ends. The V gene's germline CDR1 is SGDLS and CDR2 YYNGEE. This CDR3 reads CASSGKRRIWGHNEQFF. DNA of the CDR3: TGTGCCAGCAGCGGAAAGAGGCGAATCTGGGGACACAATGAGCAGTTCTTC.

As regards this clone: This specimen includes other DNA sequences encoding the same CDR3. This CDR3 is CASSPLTGGSTDTQYF. CDR3 nucleotide sequence: TGTGCCAGCTCACCACTTACTGGAGGAAGCACAGATACGCAGTATTTT. The gene calls are TRBV18 and TRBJ2-3; D may be TRBD2 (5 bases). V lost 1 base, J lost 0 bases, and 11 bases lay in between. The germline gives CDR1 KGHSH, CDR2 LQKENI. CDR3 length: 16 residues.

The chain links TRBV6-1 to TRBJ2-3; no reliable D call. V was trimmed by 7 bases and J by 1 base, leaving 6 bases between them. The CDR3 length is 12 residues. CDR1 and CDR2 from the germline V gene are MNHNS and SASEGT. CDR3: CASKVRTDTQYF. The CDR3 nucleotides are TGTGCCAGCAAGGTTCGCACAGATACGCAGTATTTT.

V and J are TRBV7-2 and TRBJ2-1; 8 positions agree with TRBD2. The CDR3 is made up of 16 amino acids. Germline V gene data show CDR1 as SGHTA and CDR2 as FQGNSA. The V segment lost 2 bases and the J segment 3 bases; nucleotides outside the gene matches: 6. In DNA form, the CDR3 reads TGTGCCAGCAGCTTACTAGCGGGCCCAGGCTACAATGAGCAGTTCTTC. Translated: CASSLLAGPGYNEQFF. The full variable domain, in which reference TRBV7-2 and TRBJ2-1 provide the parts outside the CDR3, is GAGVSQSPSNKVTEKGKDVELRCDPISGHTALYWYRQSLGQGLEFLIYFQGNSAPDKSGLPSDRFSAERTGGSVSTLTIQRTQQEDSAVYLCASSLLAGPGYNEQFFGPGTRLTVL.

The V call is TRBV5-1, the J call TRBJ2-7; 7 positions match TRBD2. V shed 3 bases and J 3 bases; nucleotides not matched to a gene: 9. Germline V CDR1 and CDR2: SGHRS, YFSETQ. The CDR3 is made up of 15 amino acids. The CDR3 is CASSSYPGGYYEQYF. Written as DNA, the CDR3 is TGCGCCAGCAGCTCATACCCGGGGGGATACTACGAGCAGTACTTC.

This rearrangement joins TRBV2 to TRBJ1-4; TRBD1 matches at 9 bases. CDR3 length: 14 residues. Germline lookup yields CDR1 SNHLY and CDR2 FYNNEI. V was pared by 1 base and J by 10 bases, with 4 bases of the junction left unmatched. The CDR3 spells CASSEGTGVRKLFF. CDR3 coding DNA: TGTGCCAGCAGTGAAGGGACAGGGGTGAGAAAACTGTTTTTT.

The chain recombines TRBV5-1 with TRBJ2-1, with D possibly TRBD2 on 5 matching bases. Deletions cut 1 base from V and 8 bases from J, with 13 bases between. The CDR3 contains 14 residues. Germline assignment: CDR1 SGHRS and CDR2 YFSETQ. For the CDR3, the DNA is TGCGCCAGCAGCTTGTGGCGGGTGGCGGATGAGCAGTTCTTC. Amino acid sequence: CASSLWRVADEQFF.

As regards this clone: The identical CDR3 is also encoded by other nucleotide sequences in the sample. CDR3 protein: CASSLGQGRNQPQHF. The CDR3 DNA sequence: TGTGCCAGCAGCTTGGGACAGGGTAGAAATCAGCCCCAGCATTTT. The V gene is TRBV7-2, the J gene TRBJ1-5; TRBD1 matches at 9 bases. The CDR3 length is 15 residues. Per the germline V gene, CDR1 is SGHTA and CDR2 is FQGNSA. The trim removed 3 bases at V and 4 bases at J, leaving 4 bases unmatched.

This chain connects TRBV5-1 to TRBJ2-5; TRBD1 matches 10 bases. The CDR3 contains 15 residues. Germline assignment: CDR1 SGHRS and CDR2 YFSETQ. The junction had 7 bases not matched to a gene; V was cut back by 3 bases and J by 5 bases. The CDR3 spells CASSYGTGVGETQYF. CDR3 bases: TGCGCCAGCAGCTACGGGACAGGGGTTGGGGAGACCCAGTACTTC.